The next 5 T cell receptor beta chains were all read from a single sample in a study of Tregs in tolerant kidney transplant recipients. Mixed chimerism was transient after nonmyeloablative marrow transplants from related graft donors. Some clones are missing from TCRdb's copy, which holds only in-frame ones; the method was immunoSEQ multiplex PCR. Its clone listing holds some 25,000 clones. This sample comprised CD4+ T cells from blood (PBMCs), obtained 6 months after the transplant. The receptors here all came from a human patient who received a combined kidney and bone marrow transplant. Some T cells may be transferred from the graft donor.

Turning to this clone: The sequenced fragment ends 3 residues before the CDR3 boundary, so the rest is inferred from the germline J gene. The chain is built from TRBV4-2 and TRBJ1-1; D uncertain. The V and J ends lost 4 bases and 0 bases respectively, with 18 bases between them. The CDR3 runs 17 residues. Per germline, CDR1 LGHNA and CDR2 YNFKEQ. The CDR3: CASSPRVRSNMNTEAFF. The covered CDR3 bases are TGTGCCAGCAGCCCCCGGGTCCGTTCAAATATGAACACTGAA.

As concerns this clone: The read falls 3 residues short of the CDR3 end, and the missing part is taken from the germline J gene. The chain combines TRBV5-8 with TRBJ2-5; D possibly corresponds to TRBD2 (5 bases). Germline V lookup: CDR1 SGHTS, CDR2 YDEGEE. This CDR3 is 15 amino acids long. CDR3 sequence: CASSFHLLEPRTQYF. The CDR3 DNA, read in part, is TGTGCCAGCAGCTTCCACCTACTAGAGCCGCGAACC.

About this clone: Read data end 3 residues before the CDR3 end; the end is taken from the germline J gene. V and J are TRBV5-1 and TRBJ1-1; TRBD1 might be the D (5 bases). V dropped 0 bases and J dropped 2 bases, with 11 bases sitting between them. The CDR3 length is 15 residues. Germline assignment: CDR1 SGHRS and CDR2 YFSETQ. CDR3 DNA, as far as it was read: TGCGCCAGCAGCTTGGCCCGAAGGGGTAACACTGAA. Its protein product is CASSLARRGNTE. The CDR3 in full is CASSLARRGNTEAFF. Full variable domain (rest looked up from reference TRBV5-1 and TRBJ1-1): KAGVTQTPRYLIKTRGQQVTLSCSPISGHRSVSWYQQTPGQGLQFLFEYFSETQRNKGNFPGRFSGRQFSNSRSEMNVSTLELGDSALYLCASSLARRGNTEAFFGQGTRLTVV.

Comments on this clone: Read coverage stops 3 residues before the CDR3 terminus; the germline J gene supplies the remainder. This sequence joins TRBV20-1 and TRBJ2-7, with D unclear. The V and J ends lost 5 bases and 0 bases respectively, with 14 bases between them. The germline CDR1 and CDR2 sequences are DFQATT and SNEGSKA (reference sequence). There are 14 residues in the CDR3. The CDR3 bases that were read are TGCAGTGCTTCTCCCCGGGTCCTCTCCTACGAG. Residues: CSASPRVLSYE. The full CDR3 sequence reads CSASPRVLSYEQYF.

About this clone: The CDR3 end lies 3 residues beyond the end of the read and is filled in from the germline J gene. The chain recombines TRBV4-1 with TRBJ2-7; maybe TRBD1 (6 bases). The CDR3 contains 16 residues. Trimming pared 2 bases from V and 3 bases from J, leaving 17 bases between. Germline CDR1 reads MGHRA; CDR2 reads YSYEKL. Partial CDR3 DNA: TGCGCCAGCAGCCAAAATCCGACAGGCACTTTCTACGAG. Its protein is CASSQNPTGTFYE. The complete CDR3 reads CASSQNPTGTFYEQYF.